This T cell receptor (beta chain) was documented in a study of cytomegalovirus exposure and HLA in healthy donors. A word on this clone: No antigen is known for it.

Findings and limits, study-wide: In a later analysis, a missense DCLRE1C variant was linked to TCR beta V- and J-gene trimming. TCR beta sequences reportedly predicted most subjects' HLA-A and HLA-B alleles accurately. Presence/absence results assume similar sequencing depth per donor, which may not hold.

Researchers ran the PCR with 60 Vbeta and 13 Jbeta primers. The data were produced by immunoSEQ multiplex PCR, yet TCRdb's version contains in-frame clones alone and is incomplete. The data hold under 200,000 clones, with approximately 86% observed a single time. With 1 base clipped from V and 7 bases from J, the junction kept 5 bases outside the gene matches. This CDR3 is 15 amino acids long. Germline lookup yields CDR1 SGHAT and CDR2 FQDESV (reference sequence). The rearrangement uses TRBV11-1 and TRBJ2-1; 9 positions agree with TRBD2. This clonotype originated in a woman aged 25 to 39 in good health and CMV-seronegative. The specimen sequenced was PBMCs. The CDR3 is CASSLGAGGSNEQFF. CDR3 sequence (DNA): TGTGCCAGCAGCTTAGGGGCGGGGGGGTCGAATGAGCAGTTCTTC. Combining the CDR3 with reference TRBV11-1 and TRBJ2-1 gives the whole variable domain EAEVAQSPRYKITEKSQAVAFWCDPISGHATLYWYRQILGQGPELLVQFQDESVVDDSQLPKDRFSAERLKGVDSTLKIQPAELGDSAMYLCASSLGAGGSNEQFFGPGTRLTVL.